This T cell receptor beta chain was recovered during a study of human T cells and chemical hapten exposure. Whole-study results and caveats: The number of TCRs over 1 in 1000 frequency stayed unchanged after DPC.

A single record per CDR3 protein comes from TCRdb applying MiXCR to the RACE reads. This sample has about 50,000 distinct CDR3 sequences, with roughly 4.5% found just once. Stated time point: healthy volunteer bleed at 2 weeks. Total RNA was isolated from whole blood that had not been fractionated. This clonotype counts as medium-sized (0.01 to 0.1%). As yet, its antigen is unknown. V was clipped by 8 bases and J by 5 bases, with 16 bases between them. CDR1 and CDR2 from the germline V gene are MNHEY and SVGEGT. The CDR3 consists of 13 residues. Sequenced sample: whole blood. The clonotype was recovered from a female donor in good health. Some clones in this sample may be carry-over from other donors' samples. The chain joins TRBV6-2 or TRBV6-3 to TRBJ2-7; TRBD1 is a possible D gene (5 bases). Here the CDR3 DNA reads TGTGCCAGCGGGCAAGGGGAACGGAACGAGCAGTACTTC. Translating gives CASGQGERNEQYF.